What follows are 2 T cell receptor beta chains derived from one specimen sequenced in a study of CD8 T cells in Susac syndrome. With random hexamers, reverse transcription was performed on about 0.5 to 1 ug of RNA. TCRdb reprocessed the immunoSEQ multiplex PCR reads with MiXCR, giving one entry per CDR3 protein. The profile shows about 83,000 distinct CDR3 sequences, approximately 96% of them singletons. The specimen sequenced was CD8+ T cells from PBMCs. These receptors all come from a human donor with Susac syndrome.

J is TRBJ2-5 and V is TRBV7-3, with D perhaps matching TRBD2 (6 bases). V was shortened by 6 bases and J by 1 base, with 9 bases between the two germline ends. This CDR3 has 13 residues. CDR1 and CDR2 from the germline V gene are SGHTA and FQGTGA. In DNA, the CDR3 is TGTGCCAGCAGGGCCGGGGGCCAAGAGACCCAGTACTTC. Amino acid sequence: CASRAGGQETQYF.

The V gene is TRBV7-9, the J gene TRBJ2-3; D ambiguous. Trimming took 5 bases from V and 0 from J, leaving 15 bases between them. There are 16 residues in the CDR3. Germline-derived CDR1 and CDR2 are SEHNR and FQNEAQ (reference sequence). CDR3 loop: CASSGRLQPSTDTQYF. DNA of the CDR3: TGTGCCAGCAGCGGTAGACTTCAGCCTAGCACAGATACGCAGTATTTT.